The rows below give T cell receptor beta chains drawn from one sample of a study of a mutant IDH1 vaccine in newly diagnosed glioma. These receptors' targets are unknown. Profiled with immunoSEQ multiplex PCR; TCRdb holds only in-frame clones, not every one. The sample yields about 84,000 clones, 81% seen once. The source material was PBMCs, sampled from a glioma patient whose treatment included an IDH1 peptide vaccine. The receptors come from a middle-aged man with glioma. The CDR3 runs from the conserved cysteine through the conserved F or W. A D gene is named only where the DNA matches it firmly. Size tells how often a clone was seen (once, few, many) or the class of an expanded clone, and some rows leave it out.

d_gene | abundance | j_gene | v_gene | CDR3aa | CDR3nt
TRBD1 | NA | TRBJ1-4 | TRBV5-1 | CASKLVAGTANEKLFF | TGCGCCAGCAAATTAGTCGCCGGGACAGCTAATGAAAAACTGTTTTTT
NA | NA | TRBJ2-2 | TRBV9 | CASGGPGNTGELFF | TGTGCCAGCGGGGGGCCGGGAAACACCGGGGAGCTGTTTTTT
TRBD2 | NA | TRBJ2-2 | TRBV28 | CASRRPPGLEVGELFF | TGTGCCAGCAGGAGACCACCGGGACTAGAGGTCGGGGAGCTGTTTTTT
TRBD1 | NA | TRBJ1-4 | TRBV19 | CASSIYGQGAHLFF | TGTGCCAGTAGTATCTACGGACAGGGGGCCCATCTGTTTTTT
NA | once | TRBJ2-2 | TRBV7-2 | CASSVGPNTGELFF | TGTGCCAGCAGCGTCGGACCGAACACCGGGGAGCTGTTTTTT
NA | few | TRBJ1-5 | TRBV11-2 | CASSLDARTRNQPQHF | TGTGCCAGCAGCTTAGATGCCAGGACGCGCAATCAGCCCCAGCATTTT
NA | NA | TRBJ2-5 | TRBV5-1 | CASWKGGQETQYF | TGCGCCAGCTGGAAGGGGGGGCAAGAGACCCAGTACTTC
NA | NA | TRBJ2-3 | TRBV14 | CASSLPGQSWITQYF | TGTGCCAGCAGCCTTCCCGGACAGAGCTGGATTACGCAGTATTTT
NA | NA | TRBJ2-1 | TRBV6-6 | CATRGDSNEQFF | TGTGCCACCCGGGGGGACAGCAATGAGCAGTTCTTC
NA | NA | TRBJ1-2 | TRBV7-9 | CASSLTGNGYGYTF | TGTGCCAGCAGCCTCACAGGGAATGGCTATGGCTACACCTTC
TRBD1 | once | TRBJ1-5 | TRBV18 | CASSLDRGDQPQHF | TGTGCCAGCTCACTCGACAGGGGGGATCAGCCCCAGCATTTT
TRBD2 | once | TRBJ2-7 | TRBV23-1 | CASSHRASWGGTYEQYF | TGCGCCAGCAGTCACCGCGCCTCGTGGGGGGGAACCTACGAGCAGTACTTC
TRBD1 | NA | TRBJ1-2 | TRBV6-6 | CASSPGTGPYGYTF | TGTGCCAGCAGTCCCGGGACAGGGCCCTATGGCTACACCTTC
NA | NA | TRBJ1-6 | TRBV7-7 | CASSLVDRSWRPLHF | TGTGCTAGCAGCTTAGTCGACAGGTCTTGGCGACCCCTCCACTTT
TRBD1 | NA | TRBJ2-5 | TRBV11-2 | CASSRGQGETQYF | TGTGCCAGCAGCAGGGGGCAGGGAGAGACCCAGTACTTC
NA | NA | TRBJ1-3 | TRBV30 | CAWSWLGSRHTIYF | TGTGCCTGGAGTTGGCTTGGCTCGAGGCACACCATATATTTT
NA | NA | TRBJ1-1 | TRBV6-6 | CASSYSNSMNTEAFF | TGTGCCAGCAGTTACTCCAACAGTATGAACACTGAAGCTTTCTTT
NA | NA | TRBJ2-2 | TRBV5-4 | CASSLDRYTGELFF | TGTGCCAGCAGCTTGGACAGATACACCGGGGAGCTGTTTTTT
NA | NA | TRBJ2-7 | TRBV18 | CATSTSMGEQYF | TGTGCCACCTCCACCTCAATGGGGGAGCAGTACTTC
NA | NA | TRBJ1-4 | TRBV15 | CATSTRDIREEKLFF | TGTGCCACCAGCACCCGGGACATAAGGGAGGAAAAACTGTTTTTT
NA | NA | TRBJ2-2 | TRBV19 | CALQRPNTGELFF | TGTGCCCTCCAGCGCCCGAACACCGGGGAGCTGTTTTTT
NA | NA | TRBJ2-7 | TRBV6-5 | CASTPSGSRYEQYF | TGTGCCAGCACCCCCTCGGGCTCCCGCTACGAGCAGTACTTC
NA | NA | TRBJ2-5 | TRBV29-1 | CSAVAEEQYF | TGCAGCGCCGTGGCGGAGGAGCAGTACTTC
NA | few | TRBJ1-1 | TRBV6-6 | CASSYRDYAEAFF | TGTGCCAGCAGTTACAGGGATTATGCTGAAGCTTTCTTT
NA | NA | TRBJ1-1 | TRBV5-5 | CASSLFVGGTIDEAFF | TGTGCCAGCAGCTTGTTCGTAGGGGGAACGATAGACGAAGCTTTCTTT
TRBD1 | NA | TRBJ1-1 | TRBV4-3 | CASSQGRTGTEAFF | TGCGCCAGCAGCCAAGGTCGGACAGGGACTGAAGCTTTCTTT
NA | few | TRBJ1-1 | TRBV6-1 | CASSRKRGGGTEAFF | TGTGCCAGCAGTCGAAAAAGGGGAGGAGGCACTGAAGCTTTCTTT
NA | NA | TRBJ1-5 | TRBV5-6 | CASSFSRGETYSNQPQHF | TGTGCCAGCAGCTTTTCCAGGGGCGAAACCTATAGCAATCAGCCCCAGCATTTT
NA | NA | TRBJ2-5 | TRBV7-2 | CASSRVGTLKETQYF | TGTGCCAGCAGCCGAGTAGGGACTTTAAAAGAGACCCAGTACTTC
NA | NA | TRBJ2-2 | TRBV7-3 | CASSFHIGANTGELFF | TGTGCCAGCAGCTTTCACATCGGTGCGAACACCGGGGAGCTGTTTTTT
TRBD1 | NA | TRBJ2-2 | TRBV28 | CASSFRGGEGPTGELFF | TGTGCCAGCAGTTTCCGAGGGGGCGAAGGGCCCACCGGGGAGCTGTTTTTT
TRBD1 | NA | TRBJ2-1 | TRBV7-2 | CASSLRQGARNEQFF | TGTGCCAGCAGCCTCCGACAGGGGGCGCGGAATGAGCAGTTCTTC
NA | NA | TRBJ2-3 | TRBV2 | CASSDQGMFTDTQYF | TGTGCCAGCAGTGACCAGGGGATGTTCACAGATACGCAGTATTTT
TRBD1 | NA | TRBJ1-1 | TRBV5-1 | CASSLEPDRDTEAFF | TGCGCCAGCAGCTTGGAACCCGACAGGGACACTGAAGCTTTCTTT
TRBD2 | NA | TRBJ2-3 | TRBV7-3 | CASSLAGLAGDSSTDTQYF | TGTGCCAGCAGCCTGGCGGGACTAGCGGGAGACTCTAGCACAGATACGCAGTATTTT
NA | NA | TRBJ2-2 | TRBV6-5 | CASSLGNTGELFF | TGTGCCAGCAGTTTAGGGAACACCGGGGAGCTGTTTTTT
NA | NA | TRBJ2-1 | TRBV10-3 | CAIRSGLEPYNEQFF | TGTGCCATCAGATCCGGACTGGAGCCCTACAATGAGCAGTTCTTC
TRBD2 | NA | TRBJ2-5 | TRBV9 | CASSVGGLAGEAQETQYF | TGTGCCAGCAGCGTAGGGGGACTAGCGGGAGAGGCACAAGAGACCCAGTACTTC
TRBD2 | medium-sized | TRBJ2-1 | TRBV28 | CASASGTSGPAYNEQFF | TGTGCCAGCGCCAGTGGGACTAGCGGGCCCGCCTACAATGAGCAGTTCTTC
TRBD1 | NA | TRBJ1-2 | TRBV11-2 | CASSEGAGYGYTF | TGTGCCAGCAGCGAGGGGGCCGGCTATGGCTACACCTTC
NA | NA | TRBJ1-4 | TRBV5-6 | CASSLRISNEKLFF | TGTGCCAGCAGCTTAAGGATTTCTAATGAAAAACTGTTTTTT
NA | NA | TRBJ1-5 | TRBV9 | CASSLGFLEPQHF | TGTGCCAGCAGCCTCGGTTTCTTAGAGCCCCAGCATTTT
NA | NA | TRBJ1-1 | TRBV5-6 | CASSRLPEGWFF | TGTGCCAGCAGCAGATTACCCGAGGGTTGGTTCTTT
NA | NA | TRBJ2-7 | TRBV7-2 | CASSLQQGSAYEQYF | TGTGCCAGCAGCTTACAACAGGGATCCGCGTACGAGCAGTACTTC
NA | NA | TRBJ2-2 | TRBV19 | CASSIEGRVAGELFF | TGTGCCAGTAGTATAGAAGGCAGGGTGGCCGGGGAGCTGTTTTTT
TRBD1 | NA | TRBJ2-1 | TRBV27 | CASSRDRDSYNEQFF | TGTGCCAGCAGTCGGGACAGGGACTCGTACAATGAGCAGTTCTTC
TRBD1 | NA | TRBJ2-6 | TRBV18 | CASSDRDAGANVLTF | TGTGCCAGCTCCGACAGGGATGCTGGGGCCAACGTCCTGACTTTC
NA | NA | TRBJ2-5 | TRBV7-9 | CASSLGQFSRSAETQYF | TGTGCCAGCAGCTTAGGACAGTTTTCTCGGTCGGCAGAGACCCAGTACTTC